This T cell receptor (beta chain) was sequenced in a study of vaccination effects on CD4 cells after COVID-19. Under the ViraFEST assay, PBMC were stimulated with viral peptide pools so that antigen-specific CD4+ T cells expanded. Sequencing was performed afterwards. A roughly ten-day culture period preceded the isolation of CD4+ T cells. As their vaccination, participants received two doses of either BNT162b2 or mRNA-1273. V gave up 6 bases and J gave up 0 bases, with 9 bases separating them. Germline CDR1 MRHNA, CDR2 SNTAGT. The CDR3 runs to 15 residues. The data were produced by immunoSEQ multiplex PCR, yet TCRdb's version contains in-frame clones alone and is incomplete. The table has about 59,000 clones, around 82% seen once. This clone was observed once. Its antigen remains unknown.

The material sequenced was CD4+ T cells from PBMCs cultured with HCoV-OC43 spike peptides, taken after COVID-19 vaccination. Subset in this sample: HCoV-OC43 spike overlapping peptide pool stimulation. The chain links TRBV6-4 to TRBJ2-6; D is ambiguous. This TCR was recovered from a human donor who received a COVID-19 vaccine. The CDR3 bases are TGTGCCAGCAGCCGCTCCAGCTCTGGGGCCAACGTCCTGACTTTC. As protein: CASSRSSSGANVLTF.